This TCR beta chain appears in the sequencing data of a study of siplizumab effects on memory and regulatory T cells. Researchers maintained the mixed lymphocyte reaction cells in coculture at 37°C for approximately six days. Between the trimmed V and J ends, which lost 7 bases and 2 bases, there was a span of 12 bases. The length of the CDR3 is 13 residues. Germline loops: CDR1 MNHNY, CDR2 SVGAGI (reference sequence). The protocol was immunoSEQ multiplex PCR, while the TCRdb copy is restricted to in-frame clones and leaves out a portion. Among about 13,000 clones listed, 30% to 50% were seen once. On this clone: Its specificity is not known.

The receptor's source is a human donor in good health; the cells came from an allogeneic mixed lymphocyte reaction. The chain is built from TRBV6-6 and TRBJ2-7; D remains unclear. Input material: CFSE-low (dividing) CD8+ T cells sorted from an allogeneic mixed lymphocyte reaction. This CDR3 is CASTLWAAYEQYF. Here the CDR3 DNA reads TGTGCCAGCACGCTCTGGGCAGCCTACGAGCAGTACTTC.